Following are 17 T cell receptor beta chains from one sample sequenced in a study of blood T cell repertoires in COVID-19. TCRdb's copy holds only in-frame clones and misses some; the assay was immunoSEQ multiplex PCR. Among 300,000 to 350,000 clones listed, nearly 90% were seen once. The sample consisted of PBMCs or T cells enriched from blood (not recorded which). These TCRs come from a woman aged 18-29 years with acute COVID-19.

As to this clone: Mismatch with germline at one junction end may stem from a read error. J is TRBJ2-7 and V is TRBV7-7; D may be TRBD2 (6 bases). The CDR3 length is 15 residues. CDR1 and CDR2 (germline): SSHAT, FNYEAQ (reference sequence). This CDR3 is CASSLGGTASYEQYF. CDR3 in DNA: TGTGCTAGCAGCTTAGGCGGGACCGCTTCCTACGAGCAGTACTTC.

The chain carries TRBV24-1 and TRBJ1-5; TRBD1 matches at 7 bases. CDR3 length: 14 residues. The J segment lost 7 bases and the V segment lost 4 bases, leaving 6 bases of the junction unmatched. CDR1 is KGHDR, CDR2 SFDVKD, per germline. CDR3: CATSDPGQIQPQHF. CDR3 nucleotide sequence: TGTGCCACCAGTGACCCGGGACAGATCCAGCCCCAGCATTTT.

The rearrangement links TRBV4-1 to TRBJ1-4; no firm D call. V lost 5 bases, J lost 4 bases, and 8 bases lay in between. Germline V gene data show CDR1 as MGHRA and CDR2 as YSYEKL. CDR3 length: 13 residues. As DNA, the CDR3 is TGCGCCAGCAGCACAGATTTTAATGAAAAACTGTTTTTT. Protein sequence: CASSTDFNEKLFF.

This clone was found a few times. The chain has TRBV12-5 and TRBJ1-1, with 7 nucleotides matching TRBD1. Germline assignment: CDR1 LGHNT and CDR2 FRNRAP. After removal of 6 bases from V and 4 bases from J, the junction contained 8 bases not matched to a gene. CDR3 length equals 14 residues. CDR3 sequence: CASGPDRVGTEAFF. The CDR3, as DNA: TGTGCTAGTGGACCCGACAGGGTGGGCACTGAAGCTTTCTTT.

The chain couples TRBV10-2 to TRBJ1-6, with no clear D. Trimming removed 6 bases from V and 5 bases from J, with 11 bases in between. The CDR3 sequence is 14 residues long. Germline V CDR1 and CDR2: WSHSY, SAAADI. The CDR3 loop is CASRTRRDNSPLHF. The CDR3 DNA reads TGCGCCAGCAGGACCCGACGGGATAATTCACCCCTCCACTTT.

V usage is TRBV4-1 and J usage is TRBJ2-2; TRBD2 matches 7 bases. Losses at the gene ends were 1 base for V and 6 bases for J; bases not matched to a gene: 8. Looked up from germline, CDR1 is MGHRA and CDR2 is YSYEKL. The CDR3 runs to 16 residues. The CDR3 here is CASSQVSRESAGELFF. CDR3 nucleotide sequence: TGCGCCAGCAGCCAAGTATCGCGGGAGTCGGCCGGGGAGCTGTTTTTT.

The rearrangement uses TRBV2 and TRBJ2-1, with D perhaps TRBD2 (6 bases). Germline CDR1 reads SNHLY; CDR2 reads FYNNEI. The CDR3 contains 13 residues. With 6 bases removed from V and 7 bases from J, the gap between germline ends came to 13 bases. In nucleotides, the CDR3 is TGTGCCAGCAGGGGGACTTTGGGAAATGAGCAGTTCTTC. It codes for CASRGTLGNEQFF.

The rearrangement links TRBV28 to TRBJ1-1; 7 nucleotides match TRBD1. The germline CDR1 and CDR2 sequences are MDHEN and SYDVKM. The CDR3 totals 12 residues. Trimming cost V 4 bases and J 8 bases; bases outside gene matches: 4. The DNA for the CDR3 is TGTGCCAGCAGTTCCGGGACAGAAGAAGCTTTCTTT. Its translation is CASSSGTEEAFF.

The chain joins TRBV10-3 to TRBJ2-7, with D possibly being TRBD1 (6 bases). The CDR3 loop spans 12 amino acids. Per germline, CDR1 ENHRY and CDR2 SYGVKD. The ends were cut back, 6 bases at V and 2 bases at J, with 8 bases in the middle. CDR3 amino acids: CAISRTAYEQYF. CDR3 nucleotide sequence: TGTGCCATCAGCCGGACAGCCTACGAGCAGTACTTC.

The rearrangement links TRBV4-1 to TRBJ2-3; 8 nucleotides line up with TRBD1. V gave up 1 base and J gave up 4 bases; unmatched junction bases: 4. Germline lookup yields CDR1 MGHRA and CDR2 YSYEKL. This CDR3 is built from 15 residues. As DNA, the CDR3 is TGCGCCAGCAGCCAAGCGGACAGGGAAGCAGATACGCAGTATTTT. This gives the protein CASSQADREADTQYF.

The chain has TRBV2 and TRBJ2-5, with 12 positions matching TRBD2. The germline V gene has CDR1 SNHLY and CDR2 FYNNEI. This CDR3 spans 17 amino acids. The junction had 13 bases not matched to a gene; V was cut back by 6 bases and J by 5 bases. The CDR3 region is CASRTRKTSGRGETQYF. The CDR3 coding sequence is TGTGCCAGCAGGACCCGAAAGACTAGCGGGAGAGGGGAGACCCAGTACTTC.

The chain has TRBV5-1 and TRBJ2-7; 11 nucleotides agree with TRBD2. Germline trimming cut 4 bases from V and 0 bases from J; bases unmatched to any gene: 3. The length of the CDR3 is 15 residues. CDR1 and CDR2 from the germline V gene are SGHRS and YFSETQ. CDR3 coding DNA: TGCGCCAGCAGCACGACTAGCGGGAACTCCTACGAGCAGTACTTC. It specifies CASSTTSGNSYEQYF.

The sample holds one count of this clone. The chain's CDR3 is CAWSVSMGQGGNQPQHF. In nucleotides, the CDR3 is TGTGCCTGGAGTGTATCTATGGGGCAGGGGGGCAATCAGCCCCAGCATTTT. The genes are TRBV30 and TRBJ1-5, with TRBD1 identical over 7 bases. V shed 0 bases and J 2 bases; nucleotides not matched to a gene: 10. This CDR3 contains 17 residues. Germline V lookup: CDR1 GTSNPN, CDR2 SVGIG (reference sequence).

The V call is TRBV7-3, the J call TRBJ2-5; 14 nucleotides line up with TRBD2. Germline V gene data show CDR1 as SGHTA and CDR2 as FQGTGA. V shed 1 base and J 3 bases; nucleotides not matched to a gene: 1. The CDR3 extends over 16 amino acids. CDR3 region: CASSLKGLAGEETQYF. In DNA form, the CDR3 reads TGTGCCAGCAGCTTAAAGGGACTAGCGGGAGAAGAGACCCAGTACTTC.

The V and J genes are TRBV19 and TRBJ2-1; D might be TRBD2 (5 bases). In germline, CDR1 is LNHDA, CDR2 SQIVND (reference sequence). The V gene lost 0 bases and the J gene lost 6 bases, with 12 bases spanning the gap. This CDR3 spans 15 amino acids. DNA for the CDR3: TGTGCCAGTAGTATAGATTCGGGGATGCCCAATGAGCAGTTCTTC. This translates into CASSIDSGMPNEQFF.

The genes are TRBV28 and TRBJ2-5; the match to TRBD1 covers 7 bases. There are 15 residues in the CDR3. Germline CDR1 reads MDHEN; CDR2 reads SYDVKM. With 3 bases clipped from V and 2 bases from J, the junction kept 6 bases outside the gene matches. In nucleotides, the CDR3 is TGTGCCAGCAGTTTCGAGGGCAGGGGGCAAGAGACCCAGTACTTC. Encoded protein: CASSFEGRGQETQYF.

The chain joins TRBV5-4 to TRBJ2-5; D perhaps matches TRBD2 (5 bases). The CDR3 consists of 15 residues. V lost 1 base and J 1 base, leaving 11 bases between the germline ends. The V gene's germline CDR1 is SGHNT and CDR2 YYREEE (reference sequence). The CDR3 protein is CASSLTGIPQETQYF. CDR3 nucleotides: TGTGCCAGCAGCTTGACGGGGATCCCCCAAGAGACCCAGTACTTC.